A selection of T cell receptor beta chains follows, all from one sample in a study of cytomegalovirus exposure and HLA in healthy donors. Sequencing was performed with immunoSEQ multiplex PCR; in TCRdb, only in-frame clones are kept and a portion is missing. This sample carries approximately 75,000 clones, roughly 88% of them seen once, and the ten largest clones take 18%. The sequenced sample consisted of PBMCs. The source of these receptors is a man between 65 and 85 years old in good health and CMV-seropositive. The CDR3 runs from the conserved cysteine through the conserved F or W. Fields, in order: D gene, V gene, J gene, clone size, CDR3 DNA, CDR3 protein. D genes are given only for firm matches. Only part of the rows carry a size: once, few, many, or a class if the clone is expanded.

D gene: TRBD1; V gene: TRBV30; J gene: TRBJ1-2; clone size: once; CDR3 DNA: TGTGCCTGGAGTCCTACTCTAACAGGGGGGAGACCCTATGGCTACACCTTC; CDR3 protein: CAWSPTLTGGRPYGYTF
D gene: -; V gene: TRBV5-8; J gene: TRBJ1-3; clone size: -; CDR3 DNA: TGTGCCAGCAGCCGAGGGCTGTACTCTGGAAACACCATATATTTT; CDR3 protein: CASSRGLYSGNTIYF
D gene: -; V gene: TRBV19; J gene: TRBJ2-5; clone size: once; CDR3 DNA: TGTGCCAGTACCCGGGACATCGGTAGCGAGACCCAGTACTTC; CDR3 protein: CASTRDIGSETQYF
D gene: TRBD1; V gene: TRBV28; J gene: TRBJ1-4; clone size: -; CDR3 DNA: TGTGCCAGCCATTCGACAGGGGATGGAAATGAAAAACTGTTTTTT; CDR3 protein: CASHSTGDGNEKLFF
D gene: TRBD2; V gene: TRBV6-1; J gene: TRBJ2-3; clone size: -; CDR3 DNA: TGTGCCAGCAGTGCCCCCAGCGGGGCCACAGATACGCAGTATTTT; CDR3 protein: CASSAPSGATDTQYF
D gene: -; V gene: TRBV4-1; J gene: TRBJ2-7; clone size: -; CDR3 DNA: TGCGCCAGCAGCCGAAGACCCACCGGGACACACATATCCAACGAGCAGTACTTC; CDR3 protein: CASSRRPTGTHISNEQYF
D gene: -; V gene: TRBV27; J gene: TRBJ2-7; clone size: -; CDR3 DNA: TGTGCCAGCAGTCGATGGACAGGAGGGGCGGAGCAGTACTTC; CDR3 protein: CASSRWTGGAEQYF
D gene: -; V gene: TRBV14; J gene: TRBJ2-3; clone size: -; CDR3 DNA: TGTGCCAGCAGCAGACAGCATTATACGCAGTATTTT; CDR3 protein: CASSRQHYTQYF
D gene: TRBD2; V gene: TRBV12-5; J gene: TRBJ2-5; clone size: -; CDR3 DNA: TGTGCTAGTGGCTCAATTCCCAGGACTAGCGGGGTCCCTGAGACCCAGTACTTC; CDR3 protein: CASGSIPRTSGVPETQYF
D gene: -; V gene: TRBV7-2; J gene: TRBJ2-4; clone size: once; CDR3 DNA: TGTGCCAGCAGCTCCCCTCCTAGAGGAGACATTCAGTACTTC; CDR3 protein: CASSSPPRGDIQYF
D gene: -; V gene: TRBV12-2; J gene: TRBJ1-3; clone size: -; CDR3 DNA: TGTGCAAGTCGCTTAGATAGGGGCCGCAACACCATATATTTT; CDR3 protein: CASRLDRGRNTIYF
D gene: TRBD1; V gene: TRBV2; J gene: TRBJ2-1; clone size: -; CDR3 DNA: TGTGCCAGCAGTGCCGCGGGACAGGGGGCACTTAATGAGCAGTTCTTC; CDR3 protein: CASSAAGQGALNEQFF
D gene: TRBD2; V gene: TRBV14; J gene: TRBJ2-3; clone size: -; CDR3 DNA: TGTGCCAGCAGCCAAGGTCAGCGGGGAAGCACAGATACGCAGTATTTT; CDR3 protein: CASSQGQRGSTDTQYF
D gene: -; V gene: TRBV19; J gene: TRBJ2-1; clone size: once; CDR3 DNA: TGTGCCAGTAGTATCTCAGCGTCATATGAGCAGTTCTTC; CDR3 protein: CASSISASYEQFF
D gene: -; V gene: TRBV7-9; J gene: TRBJ1-1; clone size: -; CDR3 DNA: TGTGCCAGCAGTTCTCCGACACCGAACACTGAAGCTTTCTTT; CDR3 protein: CASSSPTPNTEAFF
D gene: TRBD2; V gene: TRBV5-4; J gene: TRBJ2-7; clone size: -; CDR3 DNA: TGTGCCAGCAGCCGTAGCGGGACTCAAAACCACGAGCAGTACTTC; CDR3 protein: CASSRSGTQNHEQYF
D gene: TRBD1; V gene: TRBV6-5; J gene: TRBJ2-5; clone size: -; CDR3 DNA: TGTGCCAGCAGTTACTCGAACAGGGGATCGGAGACCCAGTACTTC; CDR3 protein: CASSYSNRGSETQYF
D gene: TRBD1; V gene: TRBV15; J gene: TRBJ2-5; clone size: once; CDR3 DNA: TGTGCCACCAGCAGGGGCGGACAGGGGAAACAGACCCAGTACTTC; CDR3 protein: CATSRGGQGKQTQYF
D gene: TRBD1; V gene: TRBV5-4; J gene: TRBJ2-4; clone size: -; CDR3 DNA: TGTGCCAGCAGCTCACAGGGGTATCTAAACATTCAGTACTTC; CDR3 protein: CASSSQGYLNIQYF
D gene: -; V gene: TRBV10-3; J gene: TRBJ1-4; clone size: -; CDR3 DNA: TGTGCCATCAGTAAAGCAGGGCAGGATGAAAAACTGTTTTTT; CDR3 protein: CAISKAGQDEKLFF
D gene: -; V gene: TRBV6-5; J gene: TRBJ1-2; clone size: -; CDR3 DNA: TGTGCCAGCAGTTCTTTGGGGCAGGGGCGGAACTATGGCTACACCTTC; CDR3 protein: CASSSLGQGRNYGYTF
D gene: TRBD2; V gene: TRBV7-6; J gene: TRBJ2-1; clone size: -; CDR3 DNA: TGTGCCAGCAGCTTAAGGGTCGGGGGGGCCGGGCATGAGCAGTTCTTC; CDR3 protein: CASSLRVGGAGHEQFF
D gene: -; V gene: TRBV6-5; J gene: TRBJ2-7; clone size: -; CDR3 DNA: TGTGCCAGCATGAGGACTCTCCGGACCTACGAGCAGTACTTC; CDR3 protein: CASMRTLRTYEQYF
D gene: -; V gene: TRBV5-6; J gene: TRBJ2-5; clone size: once; CDR3 DNA: TGTGCCAGCAGCTTGGGGGTGGGCACGAAGACCCAGTACTTC; CDR3 protein: CASSLGVGTKTQYF
D gene: -; V gene: TRBV2; J gene: TRBJ2-3; clone size: -; CDR3 DNA: TGTGCCAGCAGTTTTTTCTCCCGCCTCGGTACGCAGTATTTT; CDR3 protein: CASSFFSRLGTQYF
D gene: -; V gene: TRBV19; J gene: TRBJ2-7; clone size: -; CDR3 DNA: TGTGCCAGTACACAGGGTCTTGGCTACGAGCAGTACTTC; CDR3 protein: CASTQGLGYEQYF
D gene: -; V gene: TRBV5-1; J gene: TRBJ2-7; clone size: once; CDR3 DNA: TGCGCCAGCAGCTTGGACAGGGAGTACTTC; CDR3 protein: CASSLDREYF
D gene: TRBD1; V gene: TRBV5-6; J gene: TRBJ2-6; clone size: -; CDR3 DNA: TGTGCCAGCACCGGGACAGGGATAGTTGGGGCCAACGTCCTGACTTTC; CDR3 protein: CASTGTGIVGANVLTF
D gene: -; V gene: TRBV6-1; J gene: TRBJ1-2; clone size: once; CDR3 DNA: TGTGCCAGCAGTGGGCATCAGGGAATCGATGGCTACACCTTC; CDR3 protein: CASSGHQGIDGYTF
D gene: -; V gene: TRBV15; J gene: TRBJ1-2; clone size: -; CDR3 DNA: TGTGCCACCAGTGAGAACACGGGGTCAAGAGGCTACACCTTC; CDR3 protein: CATSENTGSRGYTF
D gene: TRBD1; V gene: TRBV7-9; J gene: TRBJ2-1; clone size: -; CDR3 DNA: TGTGCCAGCAGTTTAACGACAGGGGGACACAATGAGCAGTTCTTC; CDR3 protein: CASSLTTGGHNEQFF
D gene: TRBD1; V gene: TRBV2; J gene: TRBJ2-3; clone size: once; CDR3 DNA: TGTGCCAACTCCTCCGGGACAGGGTCCGATACGCAGTATTTT; CDR3 protein: CANSSGTGSDTQYF
D gene: -; V gene: TRBV10-3; J gene: TRBJ1-6; clone size: -; CDR3 DNA: TGTGCCATCAGTGAGTCTGACCCTGGACAGAGGAAGGGTTCACCCCTCCACTTT; CDR3 protein: CAISESDPGQRKGSPLHF